This entry is about one T cell receptor (beta chain). Its antigen remains unidentified. With a J-beta primer mix and a sample-barcoded 5' primer, a second PCR ran 7 to 11 cycles. Each cDNA molecule was tagged by a template-switch adaptor with 12 random nucleotides. A single record per CDR3 protein comes from TCRdb applying MiXCR to the 5' RACE reads. The data contain fewer than 600,000 distinct CDR3 sequences, 25% to 35% of them singletons. The sample belongs to a study of blood T cells in healthy people across ages. Aged roughly 6 to 100, donors were systemically healthy Caucasians from Russia. The V gene's germline CDR1 is DFQATT and CDR2 SNEGSKA (reference sequence). The CDR3 runs to 14 residues. Findings of the study overall: One million T cells yielded diversity estimates that were considered underestimates.

The data were also submitted as part of a second study, on T cells of mothers and their children.

The rearrangement uses TRBV20-1 and TRBJ2-5; TRBD2 matches 14 bases. The J call may be mistaken, given a closer DNA end match to TRBJ2-1. The clonotype originates from a boy aged 2 to 10 in good health. Source material: blood. CDR3 in amino acids: CSATGTSGRYEQFF. CDR3 coding DNA: TGCAGTGCCACCGGGACTAGCGGGAGATATGAGCAGTTCTTC.